A selection of T cell receptor beta chains follows, all from one sample in a study of CD8 T cells in ankylosing spondylitis. Each CDR3 protein is one row after TCRdb ran MiXCR on the 5' RACE reads. The sample includes about 88,000 distinct CDR3 sequences, around 30% of them seen just once. The specimen sequenced was blood, either unsorted or a sorted T cell fraction (not recorded which). These receptors all stem from a male donor with ankylosing spondylitis or in good health (not recorded which). CDR3s include the opening cysteine and the closing phenylalanine or tryptophan. Fields, in order: clone size, V gene, J gene, D gene, CDR3 protein, CDR3 DNA. D genes are given only for firm matches. Size is stated for part of the rows, as once, few or many counts, or as a class when the clone is expanded.

clone_size: -
v_call: TRBV7-9
j_call: TRBJ1-1
d_call: TRBD1
cdr3_aa: CASSLRQGEDTEAFF
cdr3_nt: TGTGCCAGCAGCTTACGTCAGGGGGAGGACACTGAAGCTTTCTTT

clone_size: -
v_call: TRBV3-1
j_call: TRBJ2-5
d_call: -
cdr3_aa: CASSQEWGTQYF
cdr3_nt: TGTGCCAGCAGCCAAGAATGGGGGACCCAGTACTTC

clone_size: -
v_call: TRBV7-2
j_call: TRBJ2-5
d_call: -
cdr3_aa: CASSLQNAQQGTQYF
cdr3_nt: TGTGCCAGCAGCTTACAAAATGCCCAGCAAGGGACCCAGTACTTC

clone_size: few
v_call: TRBV20-1
j_call: TRBJ2-2
d_call: TRBD2
cdr3_aa: CSARGLAGGVTGELFF
cdr3_nt: TGCAGTGCTAGAGGACTAGCGGGGGGTGTCACCGGGGAGCTGTTTTTT

clone_size: few
v_call: TRBV5-1
j_call: TRBJ1-1
d_call: TRBD1
cdr3_aa: CASSLGTGYTEAFF
cdr3_nt: TGCGCCAGCAGCTTGGGGACAGGGTACACTGAAGCTTTCTTT

clone_size: -
v_call: TRBV29-1
j_call: TRBJ1-2
d_call: TRBD1
cdr3_aa: CSVNGQGNYGYTF
cdr3_nt: TGCAGCGTTAACGGACAGGGGAACTATGGCTACACCTTC

clone_size: -
v_call: TRBV9
j_call: TRBJ1-2
d_call: -
cdr3_aa: CASSVAGTGYGYTF
cdr3_nt: TGTGCCAGCAGCGTAGCGGGGACGGGCTATGGCTACACCTTC

clone_size: few
v_call: TRBV4-1
j_call: TRBJ2-1
d_call: -
cdr3_aa: CASGPVMDEQFF
cdr3_nt: TGCGCCAGCGGCCCGGTGATGGATGAGCAGTTCTTC

clone_size: -
v_call: TRBV12-3/TRBV12-4
j_call: TRBJ1-1
d_call: -
cdr3_aa: CASSLRRATEAFF
cdr3_nt: TGTGCCAGCAGTTTGCGAAGGGCGACTGAAGCTTTCTTT

clone_size: -
v_call: TRBV20-1
j_call: TRBJ2-5
d_call: TRBD2
cdr3_aa: CSARVALAGQETQYF
cdr3_nt: TGCAGTGCTAGAGTCGCACTAGCGGGGCAAGAGACCCAGTACTTC

clone_size: -
v_call: TRBV27
j_call: TRBJ1-4
d_call: -
cdr3_aa: CATRVGSNEKLFF
cdr3_nt: TGTGCCACTAGGGTGGGGAGCAATGAAAAACTGTTTTTT

clone_size: few
v_call: TRBV12-3/TRBV12-4
j_call: TRBJ1-1
d_call: -
cdr3_aa: CASSLGHSNTEAFF
cdr3_nt: TGTGCCAGCAGTTTAGGACACTCGAACACTGAAGCTTTCTTT

clone_size: -
v_call: TRBV19
j_call: TRBJ2-1
d_call: TRBD1
cdr3_aa: CASRSRDRPSNEQFF
cdr3_nt: TGTGCCAGTAGATCCCGGGACAGACCATCCAATGAGCAGTTCTTC

clone_size: few
v_call: TRBV11-1
j_call: TRBJ2-7
d_call: TRBD1
cdr3_aa: CASSFGTVPYEQYF
cdr3_nt: TGTGCCAGCAGCTTTGGGACAGTCCCCTACGAGCAGTACTTC

clone_size: many
v_call: TRBV6-4
j_call: TRBJ1-1
d_call: TRBD1
cdr3_aa: CASSDPSRGVTEAFF
cdr3_nt: TGTGCCAGCAGTGACCCCTCCAGGGGGGTCACTGAAGCTTTCTTT

clone_size: many
v_call: TRBV5-1
j_call: TRBJ1-5
d_call: -
cdr3_aa: CASSLGPGAQGQPQHF
cdr3_nt: TGCGCCAGCAGCTTGGGTCCGGGGGCGCAAGGGCAGCCCCAGCATTTT

clone_size: -
v_call: TRBV5-1
j_call: TRBJ1-1
d_call: -
cdr3_aa: CASSWALNTEAFF
cdr3_nt: TGCGCCAGCAGCTGGGCGCTGAACACTGAAGCTTTCTTT

clone_size: few
v_call: TRBV5-1
j_call: TRBJ2-3
d_call: -
cdr3_aa: CASSGAHGRGADTQYF
cdr3_nt: TGCGCCAGCAGCGGGGCACATGGTCGCGGAGCAGATACGCAGTATTTT

clone_size: -
v_call: TRBV12-3/TRBV12-4
j_call: TRBJ1-4
d_call: -
cdr3_aa: CASSEAPVEEKLFF
cdr3_nt: TGTGCCAGCAGTGAAGCACCGGTGGAAGAAAAACTGTTTTTT

clone_size: few
v_call: TRBV19
j_call: TRBJ2-1
d_call: -
cdr3_aa: CASSIDLYPEQFF
cdr3_nt: TGTGCCAGTAGTATAGATCTGTACCCCGAGCAGTTCTTC

clone_size: -
v_call: TRBV27
j_call: TRBJ2-7
d_call: TRBD2
cdr3_aa: CASSPGTSGNEQYF
cdr3_nt: TGTGCCAGCAGTCCAGGGACTAGCGGGAACGAGCAGTACTTC

clone_size: few
v_call: TRBV7-3
j_call: TRBJ2-4
d_call: -
cdr3_aa: CASSSTGRGIQYF
cdr3_nt: TGTGCCAGCAGCTCGACAGGCAGAGGCATTCAGTACTTC

clone_size: -
v_call: TRBV7-3
j_call: TRBJ2-3
d_call: -
cdr3_aa: CASSVNLGLAQYF
cdr3_nt: TGTGCCAGCAGCGTAAACTTGGGCCTTGCGCAGTATTTT

clone_size: few
v_call: TRBV5-1
j_call: TRBJ2-1
d_call: -
cdr3_aa: CASSSTSQTDNEQFF
cdr3_nt: TGCGCCAGCAGCTCGACTAGTCAAACTGACAATGAGCAGTTCTTC

clone_size: -
v_call: TRBV25-1
j_call: TRBJ1-1
d_call: -
cdr3_aa: CASSEVGSEAFF
cdr3_nt: TGTGCCAGCAGTGAAGTGGGATCTGAAGCTTTCTTT

clone_size: -
v_call: TRBV20-1
j_call: TRBJ2-7
d_call: -
cdr3_aa: CSARDGGTGSYEQYF
cdr3_nt: TGCAGTGCTAGAGATGGGGGGACTGGGTCCTACGAGCAGTACTTC

clone_size: few
v_call: TRBV5-1
j_call: TRBJ2-1
d_call: -
cdr3_aa: CASSLELPGEQFF
cdr3_nt: TGCGCCAGCAGCTTGGAACTACCGGGTGAGCAGTTCTTC

clone_size: -
v_call: TRBV29-1
j_call: TRBJ1-1
d_call: -
cdr3_aa: CSVRVVGGKNTEAFF
cdr3_nt: TGCAGCGTTCGGGTCGTTGGAGGGAAGAACACTGAAGCTTTCTTT

clone_size: few
v_call: TRBV5-1
j_call: TRBJ1-2
d_call: -
cdr3_aa: CASSSTGNYGYTF
cdr3_nt: TGCGCCAGCAGCTCCACAGGGAACTATGGCTACACCTTC